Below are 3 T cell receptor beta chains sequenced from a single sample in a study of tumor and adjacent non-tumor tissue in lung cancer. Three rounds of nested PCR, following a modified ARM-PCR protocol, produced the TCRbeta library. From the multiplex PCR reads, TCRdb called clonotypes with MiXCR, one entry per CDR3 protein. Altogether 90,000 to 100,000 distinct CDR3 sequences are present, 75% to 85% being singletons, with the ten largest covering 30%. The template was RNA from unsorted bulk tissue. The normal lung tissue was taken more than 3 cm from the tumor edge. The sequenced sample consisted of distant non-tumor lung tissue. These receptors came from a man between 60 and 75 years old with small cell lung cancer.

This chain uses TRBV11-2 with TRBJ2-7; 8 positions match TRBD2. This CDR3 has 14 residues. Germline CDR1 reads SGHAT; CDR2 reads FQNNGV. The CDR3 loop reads CTSRMGLGGYEQYV. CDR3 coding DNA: TGTACCAGCAGGATGGGACTAGGAGGTTACGAGCAGTACGTC.

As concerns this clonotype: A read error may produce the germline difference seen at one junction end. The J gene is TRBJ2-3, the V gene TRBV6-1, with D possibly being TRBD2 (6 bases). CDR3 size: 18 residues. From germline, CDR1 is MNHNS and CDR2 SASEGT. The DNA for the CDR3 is TGTGCTAGCAGTTCCCGAGGGGCGGGACTCTTGGGCTCGGAGCAGCAGTATTTT. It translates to CASSSRGAGLLGSEQQYF.

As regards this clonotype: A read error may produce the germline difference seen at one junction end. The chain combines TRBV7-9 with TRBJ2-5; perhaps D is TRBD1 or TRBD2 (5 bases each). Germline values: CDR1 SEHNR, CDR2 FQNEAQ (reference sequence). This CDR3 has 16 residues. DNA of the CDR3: TGTGCCAGCAGCCTAGCCCGGGGCAGGGTGGCGGAGACCCACTACTTC. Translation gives CASSLARGRVAETHYF.